These 10 T cell receptor beta chains originate from one sample sequenced in a study of shared clonotypes between healthy human individuals. Libraries were prepared by immunoSEQ multiplex PCR; TCRdb keeps only in-frame clonotypes and omits some of them. The sample has about half a million clones; 79% are singletons. The sample comprised PBMCs. The receptors stem from a woman aged 40 to 50 in good health. Some clones in this sample may be carry-over from other donors' samples.

The genes are TRBV19 and TRBJ2-6, with D hard to call. V shed 3 bases and J shed 0 bases, with 9 bases lying between them. The CDR3 has 16 residues. The germline V gene has CDR1 LNHDA and CDR2 SQIVND (reference sequence). CDR3 bases: TGTGCCAGTAGTATCGGGCGGCGCTCTGGGGCCAACGTCCTGACTTTC. This codes for CASSIGRRSGANVLTF. The full variable domain, its missing parts supplied by reference TRBV19 and TRBJ2-6, is DGGITQSPKYLFRKEGQNVTLSCEQNLNHDAMYWYRQDPGQGLRLIYYSQIVNDFQKGDIAEGYSVSREKKESFPLTVTSAQKNPTAFYLCASSIGRRSGANVLTFGAGSRLTVL.

The chain uses TRBV2 and TRBJ2-1; D is possibly TRBD1 or TRBD2 (5 bases each). Germline-derived CDR1 and CDR2 are SNHLY and FYNNEI. The V and J ends lost 6 bases and 5 bases respectively, with 11 bases between them. The CDR3 is 13 amino acids. CDR3 DNA: TGTGCCAGCAGGGGGGTAGTAAACAATGAGCAGTTCTTC. Its translation is CASRGVVNNEQFF. Complete variable domain (other parts from reference TRBV2 and TRBJ2-1): EPEVTQTPSHQVTQMGQEVILRCVPISNHLYFYWYRQILGQKVEFLVSFYNNEISEKSEIFDDQFSVERPDGSNFTLKIRSTKLEDSAMYFCASRGVVNNEQFFGPGTRLTVL.

The chain carries TRBV10-3 and TRBJ2-7; 8 bases agree with TRBD2. The germline CDR1 and CDR2 sequences are ENHRY and SYGVKD. This CDR3 spans 14 amino acids. With 10 bases clipped from V and 4 bases from J, the junction kept 12 bases outside the gene matches. CDR3 nucleotide sequence: TGTGCCACCAATGACGGGACTAGAATTTACGAGCAGTACTTC. Protein: CATNDGTRIYEQYF.

The table lists this clone with a few counts. The J gene is TRBJ2-7, the V gene TRBV21-1. TRBV21-1 is listed as a pseudogene. The CDR3 contains 11 residues. CDR3 coding DNA: TGTGCCAGCAGCAAAGAGGACGAGCAGTACTTC. It yields the protein CASSKEDEQYF.

The chain has TRBV21-1 and TRBJ2-5. TRBV21-1 is described as a pseudogene. CDR3 length: 16 residues. The CDR3 sequence is CASSKASRGREVGQYF. The CDR3 region has the DNA TGTGCCAGCAGCAAAGCTTCCCGGGGCAGGGAAGTGGGCCAGTACTTC.

The chain couples TRBV29-1 to TRBJ1-5; D is undetermined. V shed 4 bases and J shed 7 bases, with 14 bases lying between them. CDR3 length equals 13 residues. The germline V gene encodes CDR1 SQVTM and CDR2 ANQGSEA. The CDR3 reads CSVVREEGQPQHF. CDR3 DNA: TGCAGCGTTGTTAGGGAGGAGGGCCAGCCCCAGCATTTT.

The genes are TRBV28 and TRBJ2-1; 7 positions match TRBD2. V was pared by 4 bases and J by 0 bases, with 6 bases of the junction left unmatched. Germline CDR1 reads MDHEN; CDR2 reads SYDVKM. The CDR3 has 16 residues. Written as DNA, the CDR3 is TGTGCCAGCAGTTCTAGCGGAAGAATCTCCTACAATGAGCAGTTCTTC. This codes for CASSSSGRISYNEQFF.

The chain links TRBV5-4 to TRBJ2-7, with D unresolved. Trimming took 5 bases from V and 2 from J, leaving 14 bases between them. CDR3 size: 14 residues. The V gene's germline CDR1 is SGHNT and CDR2 YYREEE (reference sequence). CDR3 in amino acids: CASRSSMGPYEQYF. The CDR3 coding sequence is TGTGCCAGCAGGTCTTCTATGGGCCCCTACGAGCAGTACTTC. Complete variable domain (other parts from reference TRBV5-4 and TRBJ2-7): ETGVTQSPTHLIKTRGQQVTLRCSSQSGHNTVSWYQQALGQGPQFIFQYYREEENGRGNFPPRFSGLQFPNYSSELNVNALELDDSALYLCASRSSMGPYEQYFGPGTRLTVT.

In its sample, this clone was seen a few times. The rearrangement links TRBV6-1 to TRBJ1-1; D may be TRBD1 (5 bases). The V end was cut by 9 bases, the J end by 2 bases, with 13 bases between. The CDR3 covers 13 residues. Germline CDR1 MNHNS, CDR2 SASEGT. The CDR3 DNA reads as TGTGCCAGTCGGTACCAGGGAAACACTGAAGCTTTCTTT. It is translated as CASRYQGNTEAFF.

This rearrangement joins TRBV27 to TRBJ1-1; D may be TRBD1 (5 bases). V shed 4 bases and J shed 10 bases, with 13 bases lying between them. Germline assignment: CDR1 MNHEY and CDR2 SMNVEV (reference sequence). The CDR3 has 12 amino acids. The CDR3 reads CASSSWGFGAFF. The CDR3 DNA sequence: TGTGCCAGCAGTTCCTGGGGGTTTGGAGCTTTCTTT.